This T cell receptor beta chain was sequenced in a study of T cells in Graves' hyperthyroidism and ophthalmopathy (dated by TCRdb to the late 2010s). For the wider study: Peripheral blood was sampled at the time of initial diagnosis, prior to any treatment. TCR V-J signatures able to tell the groups apart were searched for in a discovery cohort of 100 patients, of whom roughly 42 had Graves' ophthalmopathy and under 65 had stable Graves' hyperthyroidism. An independent validation cohort of around 19 hyperthyroidism patients and 17 patients who later progressed to ophthalmopathy tested prospective prediction of ophthalmopathy. The 85 to 100 discovery patients were randomly split 7:3 into training and test sets. In addition, the study compared T-cell repertoires in thyroid tissue and in blood from five or six Graves' hyperthyroidism patients. After sampling, hyperthyroidism patients received methimazole starting at 30 mg daily, and ophthalmopathy patients received high-dose intravenous methylprednisolone. TCR Vbeta CDR3 sequencing of approximately 140 peripheral blood samples (over 40 ophthalmopathy, about 75 hyperthyroidism and about 17 progressor patients) is reported in the paper.

Taken from cysteine to phenylalanine, the CDR3 has 10 residues. Only CDR3 DNA is held: 30 bases, read in frame from base 1. CDR1 and CDR2 are drawn from the germline V gene: SGHAT, FQNNGV. The V and J ends are trimmed by 5 bases and 7 bases, leaving 2 bases between them. General study outcomes and caveats: In validation, progression to ophthalmopathy was predicted by the model with more than 65% sensitivity and approximately 78% specificity, a median of approximately 6.5 months before onset. No statistical method was used to fix the sample size in advance, and group allocation was not hidden from the investigators. Most expanded thyroid clonotypes (frequency above 0.001) were also detected in blood, suggesting blood repertoires may reflect thyroid immune responses. A 13 V-J signature model separated ophthalmopathy from stable hyperthyroidism, with roughly 88% sensitivity and 81% to 83% specificity in cross-validation and 80%/75% in testing.

Amplification of TCR beta CDR3 regions was carried out from RNA transcripts. A first-round RT-PCR of the TCR CDR3 used the HTBI primer set with the Qiagen OneStep RT-PCR kit. Libraries were constructed in a second round of multiplex PCR, after which size selection and purification were performed. Sequencing of the libraries was done on an Illumina HiSeq2000 using paired-end 100 bp reads. Regarding the original processing steps: SOAPnuke was used to process the raw data, throwing out any read that contained adapters or uncalled bases, had a mean Phred below 15, or lacked an exact constant-primer or identifier match. COPE v1.2.5 was used to merge high-quality paired reads, and clonotypes were defined as unique nucleotide sequences. MiTCR v1.1 was used to align clonotypes to the IMGT TRBV, TRBD and TRBJ reference segments. The analysis included only V-J combinations with a frequency above 0.0001, which together covered 99% to 99.2% of the repertoires. The TCS score was defined as F50 (clonal expansion) divided by E x V (chaos), with BLOSUM62-based TCRdist calculated between CDR3 peptides within each V-J. Welch's t-statistics and random forest reduced fewer than 600 V-J features to about 12, which were used in a naive Bayes classifier (R e1071). TCRdb ran its own pipeline on the public reads, namely fastp trimming at Q25 and MiXCR clone calling, and kept in-frame beta chains. Merged by CDR3 protein, the rows form single entries marked with the most common genes and DNA. These V and J calls originate from TCRdb's pipeline instead of the authors' own analysis. The sample table lists around 500,000 distinct CDR3 sequences, 14% of them with a count of one. Over 11% of the sample is taken by the ten largest.

This clonotype was found many times. Its antigen remains unidentified. Base qualities are missing; no much larger clone stands one base away. A patient counted as having stable Graves' hyperthyroidism if no progression to ophthalmopathy occurred over 18 months of follow-up. The hyperthyroidism patients were between 18 and 65 years old and newly diagnosed, with a disease duration of less than 2 months. The study excluded patients with uncontrolled infections, other autoimmune diseases, pregnancy or lactation. Diagnoses relied on clinical symptoms, serum thyroxine and TRAb, thyroid ultrasound and orbital computed tomography. PBMCs were separated from 10 ml of fresh peripheral blood using Ficoll-Paque density gradient centrifugation. Total RNA was extracted with Trizol reagent, and quality was checked on an Agilent 2100 Bioanalyzer.

The sequence is built from TRBV11-2 and TRBJ2-2; no D gene call is confident. The sequenced material came from blood. The sequence derives from a woman in her 40s with Graves' hyperthyroidism. The nucleotides read TGTGCCAGCAGCGGCGGGGAGCTGTTTTTT. Protein translation: CASSGGELFF.